One T cell receptor beta chain is described in this entry. Its antigen is currently unknown. V was pared by 3 bases and J by 5 bases, with 13 bases between. The germline gives CDR1 DFQATT, CDR2 SNEGSKA (reference sequence). CDR3 length equals 13 residues. The treatment: roughly ten-day PBMC culture with coronavirus spike peptide pools or control peptides (ViraFEST assay). The sample comes from a study of vaccination and CD4 T cells after COVID-19. Study summary: Following dose two, a median about 70 days (range 14 to 241) passed before post-vaccine samples were taken.

With the Oncomine TCR Beta short-read assay, DNA from cultured CD4+ T cells was sequenced. TCRdb processed the PCR reads anew with MiXCR; each CDR3 protein has one entry. Of about 14,000 distinct CDR3 sequences listed, around 50% are singletons. What was sequenced was CD4+ T cells from blood, cultured in vitro. V is TRBV20-1 and J is TRBJ1-2; TRBD1 might be the D (5 bases). The receptor was isolated from a human donor who had recovered from COVID-19. CDR3 bases: TGCAGTGCTAGGCCCGGGACTTCGTATGGCTACACCTTC. Protein: CSARPGTSYGYTF.